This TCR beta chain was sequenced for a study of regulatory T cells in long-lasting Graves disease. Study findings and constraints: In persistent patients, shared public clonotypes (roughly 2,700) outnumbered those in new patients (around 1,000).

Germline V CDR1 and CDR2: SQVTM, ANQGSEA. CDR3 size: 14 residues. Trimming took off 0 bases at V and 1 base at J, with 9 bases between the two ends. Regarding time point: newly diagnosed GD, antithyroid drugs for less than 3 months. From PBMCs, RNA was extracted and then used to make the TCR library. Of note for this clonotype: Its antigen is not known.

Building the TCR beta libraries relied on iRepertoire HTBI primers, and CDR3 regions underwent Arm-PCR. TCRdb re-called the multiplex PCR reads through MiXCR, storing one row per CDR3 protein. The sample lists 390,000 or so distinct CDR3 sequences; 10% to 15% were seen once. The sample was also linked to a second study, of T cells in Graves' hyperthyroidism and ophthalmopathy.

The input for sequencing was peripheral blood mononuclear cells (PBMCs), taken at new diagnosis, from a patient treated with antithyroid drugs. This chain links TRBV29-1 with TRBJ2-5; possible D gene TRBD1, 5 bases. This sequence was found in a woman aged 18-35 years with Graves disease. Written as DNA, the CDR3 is TGCAGCGTTGAAGAGAACAGGTCCCAAGAGACCCAGTACTTC. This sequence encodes CSVEENRSQETQYF.